Listed here are 24 T cell receptor beta chains from one sample, sequenced in a study of blood T cell repertoires in COVID-19. Data came from immunoSEQ multiplex PCR; TCRdb stores just in-frame clones and leaves some out. The sample records about 190,000 clones, 65% to 85% being singletons. Sequencing input: peripheral blood. The receptors come from a man in his sixties with active or convalescent COVID-19.

The chain is built from TRBV6-1 and TRBJ2-7, with D unclear. Germline V lookup: CDR1 MNHNS, CDR2 SASEGT. Between the trimmed V and J ends, which lost 3 bases and 4 bases, there was a span of 10 bases. CDR3 length: 13 amino acids. The CDR3 DNA reads as TGTGCCAGCAGTGAGTACCTACTTTACGAGCAGTACTTC. It specifies CASSEYLLYEQYF.

The CDR3 nucleotides read TGTGCCAGCAGCCAAGATCCGGTTTCCTACAATGAGCAGTTCTTC. Amino acid sequence: CASSQDPVSYNEQFF. The rearrangement links TRBV4-2 to TRBJ2-1; D unresolved. Trimming stripped 0 bases from V and 1 base from J, with 7 bases between. The CDR3 sequence is 15 residues long. Germline values: CDR1 LGHNA, CDR2 YNFKEQ.

The chain couples TRBV28 to TRBJ1-2, with a possible D match to TRBD1 (5 bases). Deletions cut 10 bases from V and 2 bases from J, with 11 bases between. This CDR3 has 12 amino acids. The germline gives CDR1 MDHEN, CDR2 SYDVKM. The CDR3 nucleotides are TGTGCCATAGGACGACAGAACTATGGCTACACCTTC. Translated: CAIGRQNYGYTF.

The chain joins TRBV7-2 to TRBJ1-5; D unclear. The CDR3 is made up of 16 amino acids. Per germline, CDR1 SGHTA and CDR2 FQGNSA. V was shortened by 6 bases and J by 0 bases, with 15 bases between the two germline ends. Here the CDR3 DNA reads TGTGCCAGCAGTCCCGGCGGATGGCCTAGCAATCAGCCCCAGCATTTT. As protein: CASSPGGWPSNQPQHF.

The rearrangement uses TRBV4-3 and TRBJ1-5; no reliable D call. The CDR3 consists of 17 residues. The germline CDR1 and CDR2 sequences are LGHNA and YSLEER. Trimming took off 0 bases at V and 1 base at J, with 13 bases between the two ends. The CDR3 loop is CASSQEAASISNQPQHF. CDR3 sequence (DNA): TGCGCCAGCAGCCAAGAAGCAGCTAGCATAAGCAATCAGCCCCAGCATTTT.

The V call is TRBV9, the J call TRBJ2-1, with unresolved D. V lost 0 bases, J lost 9 bases, and 10 bases lay in between. CDR1 SGDLS and CDR2 YYNGEE come from the germline V gene. The CDR3 totals 13 residues. The CDR3 protein is CASSVEFVAEQFF. CDR3 DNA sequence: TGTGCCAGCAGCGTAGAATTTGTGGCTGAGCAGTTCTTC.

This clone has just one count. The V call is TRBV6-4, the J call TRBJ2-7; D might be TRBD2 (6 bases). CDR1 is MRHNA, CDR2 SNTAGT, per germline. Trimming shortened V by 5 bases and J by 7 bases, and 21 bases separated the two germline ends. The CDR3 is 15 residues long. DNA of the CDR3: TGTGCCAGCAGTACTGAAGCCGGACTACTCTCGGAGCAGTACTTC. Translated, it gives CASSTEAGLLSEQYF.

The chain joins TRBV6-2 or TRBV6-3 to TRBJ1-2; tentative D call: TRBD1 (6 bases). V lost 0 bases and J 8 bases, leaving 10 bases between the germline ends. CDR3 length equals 13 residues. Germline V CDR1 and CDR2: MNHEY, SVGEGT. CDR3 in amino acids: CASSYSRGTGYTF. CDR3 DNA sequence: TGTGCCAGCAGTTACTCGAGGGGGACCGGCTACACCTTC.

This chain uses TRBV6-6 with TRBJ1-2; no definite D call. Looked up from germline, CDR1 is MNHNY and CDR2 is SVGAGI (reference sequence). The CDR3 runs to 15 residues. V was cut by 2 bases and J by 2 bases, with 12 bases left in between. This chain's CDR3 is CASSYLPAANYGYTF. CDR3 in DNA: TGTGCCAGCAGTTACCTCCCGGCGGCAAACTATGGCTACACCTTC.

J is TRBJ2-7 and V is TRBV7-2; D ambiguous. With 5 bases removed from V and 1 base from J, the gap between germline ends came to 12 bases. The CDR3 spans 14 residues. Germline V lookup: CDR1 SGHTA, CDR2 FQGNSA. CDR3 sequence (DNA): TGTGCCAGCAGCCGGTTGACTTCATCCTACGAGCAGTACTTC. Encoded protein: CASSRLTSSYEQYF.

V is TRBV12-5 and J is TRBJ2-7; 8 nucleotides align to TRBD2. Germline trimming cut 6 bases from V and 2 bases from J; bases unmatched to any gene: 6. The CDR3 contains 14 residues. Germline CDR1 reads LGHNT; CDR2 reads FRNRAP. CDR3 protein: CASGRGGYTYEQYF. The CDR3 nucleotides are TGTGCTAGTGGACGGGGGGGCTACACCTACGAGCAGTACTTC.

This rearrangement joins TRBV11-2 to TRBJ1-4; tentatively, D is TRBD1 (6 bases). Trimming left V 7 bases short and J 3 bases short, with 18 bases between. The CDR3 extends over 16 amino acids. CDR1 is SGHAT, CDR2 FQNNGV, per germline. The CDR3: CASTLWGGRANEKLFF. The CDR3 DNA reads TGTGCCAGCACCCTATGGGGGGGGCGGGCTAATGAAAAACTGTTTTTT.

This chain connects TRBV24-1 to TRBJ2-3; perhaps TRBD2 as D (7 bases). Germline assignment: CDR1 KGHDR and CDR2 SFDVKD. V lost 9 bases and J lost 0, with 18 bases in between. This CDR3 contains 16 residues. The CDR3 DNA reads as TGTGCCACCGGGGGGGGACATCAGTCTAGCACAGATACGCAGTATTTT. Translation gives CATGGGHQSSTDTQYF.

V is TRBV11-2 and J is TRBJ2-3, with D possibly being TRBD2 (5 bases). Germline loops: CDR1 SGHAT, CDR2 FQNNGV. The CDR3 extends over 15 amino acids. Trimming pared 5 bases from V and 3 bases from J, leaving 15 bases between. In DNA, the CDR3 is TGTGCCAGCAGCCCCTATGTCAGGAGGACAGATACGCAGTATTTT. Translating it yields CASSPYVRRTDTQYF.

The chain uses TRBV18 and TRBJ2-5, with D unclear. Germline lookup yields CDR1 KGHSH and CDR2 LQKENI. V was pared by 3 bases and J by 0 bases, with 5 bases between. The CDR3 contains 13 residues. The CDR3 here is CASSPQYQETQYF. In DNA form, the CDR3 reads TGTGCCAGCTCACCCCAGTACCAAGAGACCCAGTACTTC.

This clone has only a few counts. The chain links TRBV4-3 to TRBJ1-1; D may be TRBD1 (6 bases). CDR3 length equals 15 residues. The V end was cut by 0 bases, the J end by 1 base, with 9 bases between. Germline assignment: CDR1 LGHNA and CDR2 YSLEER. CDR3 DNA: TGCGCCAGCAGCCAAGACCCGACAGGGAACACTGAAGCTTTCTTT. The encoded protein is CASSQDPTGNTEAFF.

The chain employs TRBV20-1 and TRBJ1-2; no reliable D call. The ends were cut back, 3 bases at V and 2 bases at J, with 7 bases in the middle. CDR3 length: 12 residues. In germline, CDR1 is DFQATT, CDR2 SNEGSKA (reference sequence). CDR3 bases: TGCAGTGCTAGTCCCCAAAACTATGGCTACACCTTC. As protein: CSASPQNYGYTF.

The chain combines TRBV24-1 with TRBJ2-5; D is unclear. This CDR3 spans 13 amino acids. Germline V gives CDR1 KGHDR, CDR2 SFDVKD. Trimming left V 3 bases short and J 5 bases short, with 9 bases between. CDR3 residues: CATSDPGPETQYF. The CDR3 bases are TGTGCCACCAGTGATCCCGGTCCTGAGACCCAGTACTTC.

There are a few counts of this clone. The V call is TRBV6-5, the J call TRBJ1-5; no clear D. Trimming stripped 8 bases from V and 0 bases from J, with 11 bases between. The CDR3 is 14 amino acids. Germline-derived CDR1 and CDR2 are MNHEY and SVGAGI. For the CDR3, the DNA is TGTGCCAGCCGGCCGGCGGATAGCAATCAGCCCCAGCATTTT. As protein: CASRPADSNQPQHF.

This chain connects TRBV19 to TRBJ2-7; tentative D call: TRBD1 (5 bases). Germline-derived CDR1 and CDR2 are LNHDA and SQIVND (reference sequence). V was clipped by 3 bases and J by 3 bases, with 9 bases between them. The CDR3 is made up of 13 amino acids. The CDR3 is CASSMFDSYEQYF. The DNA for the CDR3 is TGTGCCAGTAGTATGTTCGACAGCTACGAGCAGTACTTC.

The chain combines TRBV4-1 with TRBJ2-1, with D tentatively TRBD2 (6 bases). The CDR3 totals 14 residues. Germline V gene data show CDR1 as MGHRA and CDR2 as YSYEKL. The ends were cut back, 4 bases at V and 5 bases at J, with 12 bases in the middle. DNA for the CDR3: TGCGCCAGCAGCCTCCGGGACTTCAACAATGAGCAGTTCTTC. It translates to CASSLRDFNNEQFF.

The V call is TRBV5-6, the J call TRBJ2-7; 7 positions agree with TRBD2. The CDR3 is 13 residues long. Germline-derived CDR1 and CDR2 are SGHDT and YYEEEE. V lost 4 bases, J lost 4 bases, and 5 bases stayed unmatched. The CDR3 DNA reads TGTGCCAGCAGCGCGCCGGGACTATACGAGCAGTACTTC. It encodes CASSAPGLYEQYF.

The genes are TRBV29-1 and TRBJ1-5; the match to TRBD1 covers 11 bases. The CDR3 is made up of 14 amino acids. V shed 6 bases, J shed 4 bases, and the junction held 5 bases outside the gene matches. CDR1 and CDR2 from the germline V gene are SQVTM and ANQGSEA. The CDR3, as DNA: TGCAGCGTGGGGACAGGGGGAGAGAATCAGCCCCAGCATTTT. Translated, it gives CSVGTGGENQPQHF.

Comments on this clone: The junction departs from germline at one end; a sequencing error may be responsible. The gene calls are TRBV28 and TRBJ2-7; 7 bases are shared with TRBD1. From germline, CDR1 is MDHEN and CDR2 SYDVKM. The CDR3 is 12 residues long. CDR3 residues: CASSLPSRDRDF. The CDR3 region has the DNA TGTGCCAGCAGTCTTCCTAGCCGGGACAGAGACTTC.